This T cell receptor (beta chain) appears in the sequencing data of a study of blood T cell repertoires in COVID-19. Study in general: Collection of acute and convalescent COVID-19 samples took place in the United States, Italy and Spain.

The method was immunoSEQ multiplex PCR; TCRdb's version includes in-frame clones alone and lacks a portion of them. The table has roughly 430,000 clones, 70% to 90% seen once; the top ten hold around 1.5%. Trimming cost V 8 bases and J 1 base; bases outside gene matches: 6. Germline V gene lookup returns CDR1 MNHEY and CDR2 SMNVEV (reference sequence). This CDR3 region has 15 residues. Self-reported history from a screening survey and questionnaire set each donor's cohort. The origin of this receptor is a woman between 18 and 29 years old who had been exposed to COVID-19. The sample taken for sequencing was PBMCs or T cells enriched from blood (not recorded which). The chain carries TRBV27 and TRBJ1-5; 9 bases are shared with TRBD1. The chain's CDR3 is CASGPGTGSNQPQHF. In DNA form, the CDR3 reads TGTGCCAGCGGCCCCGGGACAGGGAGCAATCAGCCCCAGCATTTT.